This T cell receptor beta chain was recorded in a study of shared T cell receptors in the human thymus. Remarks on this clone: Compared with germline, one end of the junction differs, possibly owing to a read error.

Assay used: immunoSEQ multiplex PCR; TCRdb lists only in-frame clones, some missing. The sample has approximately 660,000 clones; roughly 90% are singletons. The CDR3 contains 12 residues. The germline V gene encodes CDR1 GTSNPN and CDR2 SVGIG (reference sequence). These data also featured in a second study, about human thymus T cells. That source notes: The people who donated were healthy Finnish babies having corrective surgery for congenital heart defects. Thymic material originated from resections removed in the course of corrective heart surgery. Thymic and blood repertoires appeared to show biased V and J gene usage. Reports from related research described highly overlapping thymic repertoires among unrelated individuals.

This rearrangement joins TRBV30 to TRBJ2-7, with D possibly matching TRBD2 (5 bases). The specimen sequenced was thymocytes. The clonotype originates from a boy under two years old with a congenital heart defect. The CDR3 nucleotides are TGTGCCTGGAGTGTATCCAAGGGCACCCGACTATTC. Protein product: CAWSVSKGTRLF.